The 14 T cell receptor beta chains presented below share a single source sample, sequenced in a study of human T cells and chemical hapten exposure. Regarding time point: patch test 3, about 24 weeks after DPC sensitization. As to treatment: therapeutic diphenylcyclopropenone sensitization with weekly scalp DPC. TCRdb re-called the RACE reads with MiXCR, one entry per CDR3 protein. This table holds over 150,000 distinct CDR3 sequences, around a quarter found once. The input for sequencing was whole blood, taken in connection with sensitization to the hapten diphenylcyclopropenone (DPC). These receptors were obtained from a woman younger than 30 with alopecia areata. Some clones in this sample may be carry-over from other donors' samples.

This clonotype was seen more than once but under ten times. The chain recombines TRBV10-3 with TRBJ2-7; 7 bases agree with TRBD1. CDR1 is ENHRY and CDR2 is SYGVKD in the germline V gene. V trimming: 6 bases; J trimming: 0 bases; junction bases outside the gene matches: 2. The CDR3 contains 13 residues. CDR3 region: CAIRGTDSYEQYF. CDR3 coding DNA: TGTGCCATCAGGGGGACAGACTCCTACGAGCAGTACTTC.

This chain uses TRBV5-4 with TRBJ2-4; no clear D gene. CDR1 is SGHNT and CDR2 is YYREEE in the germline V gene (reference sequence). Trimming took off 3 bases at V and 1 base at J, with 5 bases between the two ends. CDR3 length equals 13 residues. DNA of the CDR3: TGTGCCAGCAGCTCCAGGGCCAAAAACATTCAGTACTTC. Translation: CASSSRAKNIQYF.

This clonotype came up many times. The J gene is TRBJ1-1, the V gene TRBV21-1; the table's D call, TRBD1, has no DNA check behind it. TRBV21-1 constitutes a pseudogene. This CDR3 has 16 amino acids. The CDR3: CASSKWIGQANTEAFF. The DNA of the CDR3 is TGTGCCAGCAGCAAATGGATTGGACAGGCTAACACTGAAGCTTTCTTT.

The rearrangement joins TRBV2 to TRBJ1-4, with 8 bases fitting TRBD1. This CDR3 contains 14 residues. V gave up 5 bases and J gave up 5 bases; unmatched junction bases: 4. Germline lookup yields CDR1 SNHLY and CDR2 FYNNEI. CDR3 region: CASSRTGTNEKLFF. In DNA, the CDR3 is TGTGCCAGCAGTCGGACAGGGACGAATGAAAAACTGTTTTTT.

This clonotype was counted once. The V gene is TRBV7-2, the J gene TRBJ2-2; TRBD1 might be the D (6 bases). This CDR3 contains 15 residues. Trimming shortened V by 1 base and J by 4 bases, and 10 bases separated the two germline ends. Per germline, CDR1 SGHTA and CDR2 FQGNSA. For the CDR3, the DNA is TGTGCCAGCAGCTTAGGACAGGTGGGCACCGGGGAGCTGTTTTTT. It codes for CASSLGQVGTGELFF.

This clonotype was observed a few times. This chain joins TRBV29-1 and TRBJ1-2; the D gene is possibly TRBD1 (6 bases). Germline-derived CDR1 and CDR2 are SQVTM and ANQGSEA. With 7 bases removed from V and 4 bases from J, the gap between germline ends came to 10 bases. The CDR3 has 11 residues. Here the CDR3 DNA reads TGCAGCGGGGGGGCGGCCTATGGCTACACCTTC. Its protein product is CSGGAAYGYTF.

This clonotype has more than one count but fewer than ten. This chain links TRBV20-1 with TRBJ2-1; D uncertain. The V end lost 5 bases, the J end lost 0 bases, and 5 bases lay between the germline ends. The CDR3 contains 12 residues. Per the germline V gene, CDR1 is DFQATT and CDR2 is SNEGSKA (reference sequence). The CDR3 bases are TGCAGTGCTCCCGACTCCTACAATGAGCAGTTCTTC. It yields the protein CSAPDSYNEQFF.

The genes are TRBV11-2 and TRBJ2-1; 12 bases map to TRBD2. The CDR3 totals 15 residues. Germline values: CDR1 SGHAT, CDR2 FQNNGV. The ends lost 3 bases at V and 7 bases at J; junction bases unmatched: 4. The CDR3 nucleotides read TGTGCCAGCAGCTTGACTAGCGGGAGAGAGAATGAGCAGTTCTTC. Protein sequence: CASSLTSGRENEQFF.

This clonotype occurred a few times. This chain joins TRBV9 and TRBJ1-1, with a possible D match to TRBD1 (6 bases). The V end lost 3 bases, the J end lost 0 bases, and 9 bases lay between the germline ends. CDR1 is SGDLS, CDR2 YYNGEE, per germline. The CDR3 covers 14 residues. CDR3 in DNA: TGTGCCAGCAGCGGAACAGGGTTGAACACTGAAGCTTTCTTT. Its protein is CASSGTGLNTEAFF.

This clonotype was seen ten or more times. The chain links TRBV3-1 to TRBJ1-5, with D possibly being TRBD1 (5 bases). The CDR3 covers 14 residues. From germline, CDR1 is LGHDT and CDR2 YNNKEL (reference sequence). The germline V and J ends were trimmed by 1 base and 7 bases, with 11 bases remaining between them. For the CDR3, the DNA is TGTGCCAGCAGCCAAGCTGTCCGGGGCCAGCCCCAGCATTTT. This gives the protein CASSQAVRGQPQHF.

This clonotype was detected a few times. V usage is TRBV2 and J usage is TRBJ1-1, with TRBD1 identical over 12 bases. Germline-derived CDR1 and CDR2 are SNHLY and FYNNEI. The J segment lost 9 bases and the V segment lost 6 bases, leaving 2 bases of the junction unmatched. CDR3 length equals 12 residues. CDR3 DNA: TGTGCCAGCAGGGGACAGGGGGCTCAAGCTTTCTTT. Translating it yields CASRGQGAQAFF. Based on the CDR3 plus reference TRBV2 and TRBJ1-1, the full variable domain is EPEVTQTPSHQVTQMGQEVILRCVPISNHLYFYWYRQILGQKVEFLVSFYNNEISEKSEIFDDQFSVERPDGSNFTLKIRSTKLEDSAMYFCASRGQGAQAFFGQGTRLTVV.

This clonotype has only a few counts. V is TRBV10-3 and J is TRBJ2-5; TRBD1 or TRBD2 may be the D gene (5 bases each). Per the germline V gene, CDR1 is ENHRY and CDR2 is SYGVKD. This CDR3 is built from 12 residues. Deletions cut 11 bases from V and 0 bases from J, with 10 bases between. Written as DNA, the CDR3 is TGTGCCGGGGGACGTAACCAAGAGACCCAGTACTTC. Translated: CAGGRNQETQYF.

With regard to this clonotype: The final CDR3 position lacks the conserved phenylalanine or tryptophan, pointing to a likely read error. The chain uses TRBV7-3 and TRBJ2-7; 7 bases align to TRBD2. Germline values: CDR1 SGHTA, CDR2 FQGTGA. With V trimmed by 3 bases and J by 0 bases, 5 bases remained unmatched. The CDR3 sequence is 15 residues long. The CDR3 protein is CASSFGGGSSYEQYS. The CDR3 DNA reads TGTGCCAGCAGCTTTGGCGGCGGGAGCTCCTACGAGCAGTACTCC.

The sample holds many counts of this clonotype. This sequence joins TRBV7-9 and TRBJ1-2, with a possible D match to TRBD1 (6 bases). Per the germline V gene, CDR1 is SEHNR and CDR2 is FQNEAQ (reference sequence). Trimming shortened V by 5 bases and J by 3 bases, and 13 bases separated the two germline ends. The CDR3 spans 14 residues. CDR3 nucleotides: TGTGCCAGCAGCCCCGACAGGAGGGACTATGGCTACACCTTC. Translating gives CASSPDRRDYGYTF.